Given below is one T cell receptor beta chain in context. The antigen remains unidentified. The data stem from a study of cytomegalovirus exposure and HLA in healthy donors. Study findings and constraints: Per published reports, the classifier diagnosed cytomegalovirus status with high specificity and sensitivity. Indistinguishable V segments such as TRBV6-2 and TRBV6-3 were excluded.

CDR3 length: 13 amino acids. CDR1 is SEHNR and CDR2 is FQNEAQ in the germline V gene (reference sequence). V was shortened by 3 bases and J by 4 bases, with 10 bases between the two germline ends. The PCR used 60 Vbeta and 13 Jbeta primers. Clones were sequenced by immunoSEQ multiplex PCR, and TCRdb holds only the in-frame ones, with some missing. The repertoire includes 55,000 to 75,000 clones, 65% to 80% of them detected once, and 6.8% sits in the top ten. The clonotype originates from a man aged 25 to 40 in good health and CMV-seropositive. The sequencing input was PBMCs. The chain combines TRBV7-9 with TRBJ2-7, with D perhaps matching TRBD2 (5 bases). This CDR3 reads CASSFEGAYEQYF. DNA for the CDR3: TGTGCCAGCAGCTTCGAGGGCGCATACGAGCAGTACTTC.